The text below deals with one T cell receptor beta chain. Its antigen remains unknown. The sequenced fragment ends 3 residues before the CDR3 boundary, so the rest is inferred from the germline J gene. TCR beta CDR3 amplified by multiplex PCR from approximately 1,100 ng genomic DNA. Here immunoSEQ multiplex PCR was the method, and the copy in TCRdb shows in-frame clones only, minus some. The data include 25,000 to 35,000 clones; the top ten clones carry under 8.5%. Trimming stripped 5 bases from V and 9 bases from J, with 12 bases between. The germline V gene has CDR1 SGHRS and CDR2 YFSETQ. This CDR3 comprises 13 residues. The entry originates in a study of T cells in women clearing cervical HPV infection. Study-level results: CIN3+ cases had significantly higher TCR richness than controls; evenness did not differ. TRBV6-7 abundance was lower in cases than controls (roughly 0.11% versus 0.16%).

HPV was found by MY09/MY11 PCR and dot-blot genotyping. This chain connects TRBV5-1 to TRBJ1-6; D unresolved. The sample comprised blood buffy coat. The clonotype comes from a woman between 18 and 70 years old with a cervical HPV16 infection that either progressed to CIN3+ or cleared (not recorded which). CDR3 DNA (partial): TGCGCCAGCAGGGAAGGACTTAGTTCACCC. Residues: CASREGLSSP. In full, the CDR3 reads CASREGLSSPLHF.